One sample yielded the 7 T cell receptor beta chains listed below, sequenced in a study of blood T cells in healthy people across ages. With a J-beta primer mix and a sample-barcoded 5' primer, a second PCR ran about 7 to 11 cycles. TCRdb fed the 5' RACE reads into MiXCR, producing one record per CDR3 protein. Of fewer than 2 million distinct CDR3 sequences in the sample, about two fifths are singletons; the top ten hold more than 20%. Sequences were obtained from blood. Every receptor here comes from a human donor in good health.

This sequence joins TRBV7-3 and TRBJ2-5; possibly TRBD1 for D (6 bases). Trimming pared 4 bases from V and 3 bases from J, leaving 9 bases between. CDR1 is SGHTA and CDR2 is FQGTGA in the germline V gene. This CDR3 comprises 13 residues. The CDR3 nucleotides are TGTGCCAGCAGCTCACACAGGGAAGAGACCCAGTACTTC. It yields the protein CASSSHREETQYF.

This clonotype appeared a few times. V and J are TRBV20-1 and TRBJ1-2; 7 positions agree with TRBD1. V dropped 1 base and J dropped 6; count of bases not matched to a gene: 11. CDR3 length: 15 amino acids. Germline V gene data show CDR1 as DFQATT and CDR2 as SNEGSKA (reference sequence). The CDR3 region is CSARVWGGGKDGYTF. CDR3 sequence (DNA): TGCAGTGCTAGAGTCTGGGGAGGGGGCAAGGATGGCTACACCTTC.

V is TRBV7-2 and J is TRBJ2-1; D not certain. The CDR3 is 15 residues long. CDR1 and CDR2 from the germline V gene are SGHTA and FQGNSA. V was shortened by 1 base and J by 3 bases, with 10 bases between the two germline ends. CDR3 nucleotides: TGTGCCAGCAGCTTAGGTAGTTCAGACTACAATGAGCAGTTCTTC. Its translation is CASSLGSSDYNEQFF.

This clonotype was counted only a few times. V is TRBV5-5 and J is TRBJ2-3; D not certain. V was clipped by 0 bases and J by 4 bases, with 6 bases between them. Looked up from germline, CDR1 is SGHKS and CDR2 is YYEKEE (reference sequence). CDR3 size: 13 residues. DNA for the CDR3: TGTGCCAGCAGCTTGGACCCTTCAGATACGCAGTATTTT. Translated, it gives CASSLDPSDTQYF.

The sample holds a few counts of this clonotype. Here the CDR3 DNA reads TGCGCCAGCAGCCAAGGATGGGGGGCTGACTATGGCTACACCTTC. This sequence encodes CASSQGWGADYGYTF. V is TRBV4-3 and J is TRBJ1-2, with D tentatively TRBD1 (6 bases). V shed 1 base and J shed 3 bases, with 12 bases lying between them. CDR3 length: 15 amino acids. Germline V gives CDR1 LGHNA, CDR2 YSLEER.

V is TRBV7-2 and J is TRBJ1-4; TRBD1 agrees at 12 bases. The V and J ends lost 5 bases and 8 bases, in that order; junction bases with no gene match: 6. Germline-derived CDR1 and CDR2 are SGHTA and FQGNSA. This CDR3 region has 15 residues. CDR3 in amino acids: CASSSRDRGLEKLFF. CDR3 DNA: TGTGCCAGCAGCAGCCGGGACAGGGGGCTGGAAAAACTGTTTTTT. Together with reference TRBV7-2 and TRBJ1-4, the CDR3 gives the full variable domain: GAGVSQSPSNKVTEKGKDVELRCDPISGHTALYWYRQSLGQGLEFLIYFQGNSAPDKSGLPSDRFSAERTGGSVSTLTIQRTQQEDSAVYLCASSSRDRGLEKLFFGSGTQLSVL.

This clonotype was seen more than once but under ten times. The chain combines TRBV28 with TRBJ2-5; D not resolved. CDR3 size: 14 residues. CDR1 is MDHEN and CDR2 is SYDVKM in the germline V gene. V was trimmed by 3 bases and J by 7 bases, leaving 15 bases between them. Here the CDR3 DNA reads TGTGCCAGCAGTTTCAAAGGGCCCTTTGGGACCCAGTACTTC. Its translation is CASSFKGPFGTQYF.